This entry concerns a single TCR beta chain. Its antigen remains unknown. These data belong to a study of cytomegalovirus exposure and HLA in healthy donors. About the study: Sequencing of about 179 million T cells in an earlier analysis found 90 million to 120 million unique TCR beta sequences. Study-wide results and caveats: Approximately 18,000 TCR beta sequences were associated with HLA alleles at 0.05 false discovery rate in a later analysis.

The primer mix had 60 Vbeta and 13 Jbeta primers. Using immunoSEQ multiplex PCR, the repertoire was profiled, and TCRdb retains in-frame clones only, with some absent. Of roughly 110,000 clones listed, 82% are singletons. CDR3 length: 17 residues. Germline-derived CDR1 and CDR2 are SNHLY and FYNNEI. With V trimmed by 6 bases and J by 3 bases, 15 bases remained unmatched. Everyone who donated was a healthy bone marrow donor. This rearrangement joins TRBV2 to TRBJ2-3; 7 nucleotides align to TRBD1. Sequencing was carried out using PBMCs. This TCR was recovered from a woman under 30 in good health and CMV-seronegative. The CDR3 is CASRRFILTGITDTQYF. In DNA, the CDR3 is TGTGCCAGCAGAAGATTCATTTTGACAGGGATAACAGATACGCAGTATTTT.